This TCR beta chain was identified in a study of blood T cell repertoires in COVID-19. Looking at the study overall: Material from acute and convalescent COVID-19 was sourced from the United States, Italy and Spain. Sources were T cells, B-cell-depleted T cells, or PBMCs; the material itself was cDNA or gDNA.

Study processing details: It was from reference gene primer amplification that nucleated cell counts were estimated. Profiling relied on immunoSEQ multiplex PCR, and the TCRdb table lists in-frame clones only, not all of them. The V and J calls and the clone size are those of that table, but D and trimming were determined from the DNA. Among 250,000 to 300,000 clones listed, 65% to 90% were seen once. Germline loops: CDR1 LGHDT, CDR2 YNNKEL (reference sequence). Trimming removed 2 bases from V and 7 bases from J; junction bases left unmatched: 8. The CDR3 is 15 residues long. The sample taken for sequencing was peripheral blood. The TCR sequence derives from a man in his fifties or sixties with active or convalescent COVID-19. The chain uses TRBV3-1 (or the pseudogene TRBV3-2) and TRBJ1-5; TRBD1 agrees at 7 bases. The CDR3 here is CASSQFTGVDQPQHF. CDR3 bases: TGTGCCAGCAGCCAATTTACAGGGGTGGACCAGCCCCAGCATTTT.